This record looks at one TCR beta chain sequence and its context. The record originates from a study of TIL therapy for anti-PD-1-resistant metastatic lung cancer. Study-level background: Half of patients were current or former smokers.

This sample's time point: pre-treatment sample, taken before nivolumab and TIL therapy. The immunoSEQ assay was v3. Profiling relied on immunoSEQ multiplex PCR, and the TCRdb table lists in-frame clones only, not all of them. The table lists 45,000 to 75,000 clones, 87% of them singletons. This clonotype was obtained from a person between 30 and 79 years old with non-small cell lung cancer. The source material was blood, sampled at baseline.

CDR3 in amino acids: CASSQRTGVYEQYF. CDR3 DNA sequence: TGCGCCAGCAGCCAGCGGACAGGGGTCTACGAGCAGTACTTC. The V gene is TRBV4-1, the J gene TRBJ2-7; 9 bases are shared with TRBD1. This CDR3 spans 14 amino acids. V shed 3 bases, J shed 3 bases, and the junction held 3 bases outside the gene matches. Germline CDR1 is MGHRA and CDR2 is YSYEKL.